This record concerns one T cell receptor (beta chain) sequence. The data were taken from a study of blood T cell repertoires in COVID-19. About the research overall: Acute and convalescent COVID-19 samples came from the United States, Italy and Spain.

Per the study methods: Reference gene primer amplification yielded estimated nucleated cell counts. Profiled with immunoSEQ multiplex PCR; TCRdb holds only in-frame clones, not every one. The D gene and trimming were derived from the DNA, and the V and J assignments and clone size from that table. This table holds about 120,000 clones, about nine tenths found once. Sequencing used peripheral blood. The receptor's source is a human donor with active COVID-19. The donor label of this sample is uncertain.

Written as DNA, the CDR3 is TGTGCCAGCATGTCAGGGGGTGAGACCCAGTACTTC. Translating it yields CASMSGGETQYF. The genes are TRBV2 and TRBJ2-5; 7 bases are a match to TRBD1. The V and J ends lost 7 bases and 5 bases, in that order; junction bases with no gene match: 4. The CDR3 consists of 12 residues. CDR1 and CDR2 (germline): SNHLY, FYNNEI.